The 29 T cell receptor beta chains in this list originate from one sample, sequenced in a study of monozygotic twins with cystic fibrosis. Assay used: immunoSEQ multiplex PCR; TCRdb lists only in-frame clones, some missing. Of roughly 20,000 clones listed, around 97% are singletons. Sequenced input: blood. Receptors originate from a woman aged 25 to 45 with cystic fibrosis.

The chain uses TRBV11-2 and TRBJ2-1; D possibly matches TRBD1 or TRBD2 (6 bases each). CDR1 is SGHAT and CDR2 is FQNNGV in the germline V gene. Trimming took off 1 base at V and 7 bases at J, with 14 bases between the two ends. The length of the CDR3 is 15 residues. The CDR3 reads CASSLGTGAGNEQFF. For the CDR3, the DNA is TGTGCCAGCAGCTTAGGTACGGGGGCGGGGAATGAGCAGTTCTTC.

DNA of the CDR3: TGCGCCAGCAGCCAAGTTTCTGCCCGGCGGGGCACTGAAGCTTTCTTT. Amino acids: CASSQVSARRGTEAFF. The rearrangement joins TRBV4-1 to TRBJ1-1; D unclear. The CDR3 contains 16 residues. V was clipped by 1 base and J by 4 bases, with 16 bases between them. CDR1 and CDR2 from the germline V gene are MGHRA and YSYEKL.

The chain combines TRBV5-1 with TRBJ1-2, with 7 bases matching TRBD1. This CDR3 comprises 16 residues. Germline V gene lookup returns CDR1 SGHRS and CDR2 YFSETQ. V was pared by 2 bases and J by 5 bases, with 12 bases of the junction left unmatched. The CDR3 is CASSFGGRTGLYGYTF. Here the CDR3 DNA reads TGCGCCAGCAGCTTTGGAGGGCGGACAGGCCTTTATGGCTACACCTTC.

The chain is built from TRBV19 and TRBJ1-1, with a possible D match to TRBD1 (5 bases). The CDR3 has 14 residues. The germline CDR1 and CDR2 sequences are LNHDA and SQIVND (reference sequence). The V end was cut by 3 bases, the J end by 4 bases, with 12 bases between. The CDR3 nucleotides are TGTGCCAGTAGTATGGGGGGGAGGTTCACTGAAGCTTTCTTT. Its translation: CASSMGGRFTEAFF.

This chain uses TRBV18 with TRBJ1-1; TRBD1 is a possible D gene (5 bases). Trimming removed 3 bases at V and 1 base at J, with 12 bases between. The length of the CDR3 is 15 residues. Per germline, CDR1 KGHSH and CDR2 LQKENI. As DNA, the CDR3 is TGTGCCAGCTCACCCCAGGGACGGTCGAACACTGAAGCTTTCTTT. Amino acids: CASSPQGRSNTEAFF. The complete variable domain, with remaining parts taken from reference TRBV18 and TRBJ1-1, reads NAGVMQNPRHLVRRRGQEARLRCSPMKGHSHVYWYRQLPEEGLKFMVYLQKENIIDESGMPKERFSAEFPKEGPSILRIQQVVRGDSAAYFCASSPQGRSNTEAFFGQGTRLTVV.

V gene TRBV5-1 combines with J gene TRBJ1-4; TRBD1 matches at 9 bases. Per the germline V gene, CDR1 is SGHRS and CDR2 is YFSETQ. The J segment lost 0 bases and the V segment lost 3 bases, leaving 9 bases of the junction unmatched. The CDR3 sequence is 18 residues long. The chain's CDR3 is CASSYGTGSYPTNEKLFF. CDR3 in DNA: TGCGCCAGCAGCTATGGGACAGGGTCTTATCCAACTAATGAAAAACTGTTTTTT. Drawing the rest from reference TRBV5-1 and TRBJ1-4, the complete variable domain is KAGVTQTPRYLIKTRGQQVTLSCSPISGHRSVSWYQQTPGQGLQFLFEYFSETQRNKGNFPGRFSGRQFSNSRSEMNVSTLELGDSALYLCASSYGTGSYPTNEKLFFGSGTQLSVL.

This clone appeared a single time. This chain connects TRBV9 to TRBJ2-3; D may be TRBD1 (6 bases). The CDR3 consists of 14 residues. Trimming left V 0 bases short and J 4 bases short, with 9 bases between. Germline loops: CDR1 SGDLS, CDR2 YYNGEE. The DNA of the CDR3 is TGTGCCAGCAGCGTAGGGACAGTGTCAGATACGCAGTATTTT. Its protein is CASSVGTVSDTQYF. The variable domain in full, completed from reference TRBV9 and TRBJ2-3, reads DSGVTQTPKHLITATGQRVTLRCSPRSGDLSVYWYQQSLDQGLQFLIQYYNGEERAKGNILERFSAQQFPDLHSELNLSSLELGDSALYFCASSVGTVSDTQYFGPGTRLTVL.

The chain couples TRBV7-8 to TRBJ2-7, with D tentatively TRBD2 (6 bases). The CDR3 totals 15 residues. Per germline, CDR1 SGHVS and CDR2 FQNEAQ. V was pared by 1 base and J by 5 bases, with 15 bases between. CDR3 amino acids: CASSLVVTGVHEQYF. The DNA of the CDR3 is TGTGCCAGCAGCTTAGTTGTGACGGGGGTGCACGAGCAGTACTTC.

The CDR3 DNA is TGTGCCAGCAGTGGCGAGTTTGGGACACGATATGGCTACACCTTC. It encodes CASSGEFGTRYGYTF. V gene TRBV6-1 combines with J gene TRBJ1-2; TRBD1 might be the D (6 bases). The V gene lost 4 bases and the J gene lost 5 bases, with 17 bases spanning the gap. Germline CDR1 and CDR2: MNHNS and SASEGT. This CDR3 is 15 amino acids long.

CDR3 nucleotides: TGTGCCTGGACCAAAGACAGGGGGCCCACTGAAGCTTTCTTT. It yields the protein CAWTKDRGPTEAFF. V gene TRBV30 combines with J gene TRBJ1-1; 10 bases line up with TRBD1. Losses at the gene ends were 4 bases for V and 4 bases for J; bases not matched to a gene: 6. The CDR3 contains 14 residues. CDR1 and CDR2 (germline): GTSNPN, SVGIG (reference sequence).

The chain recombines TRBV7-9 with TRBJ1-4; weak D call: TRBD1 (5 bases). Looked up from germline, CDR1 is SEHNR and CDR2 is FQNEAQ (reference sequence). This CDR3 is built from 15 residues. The germline V and J ends were trimmed by 1 base and 9 bases, with 15 bases remaining between them. This CDR3 is CASSLDEQGYQKLFF. CDR3 coding DNA: TGTGCCAGCAGCTTAGACGAGCAGGGATACCAAAAACTGTTTTTT.

The rearrangement uses TRBV2 and TRBJ1-1; D uncertain. Trimming removed 3 bases from V and 3 bases from J, with 17 bases in between. Germline lookup yields CDR1 SNHLY and CDR2 FYNNEI. CDR3 length: 16 amino acids. The CDR3 nucleotides read TGTGCCAGCAGTGATCTCTTTAATAGAGGAGACACTGAAGCTTTCTTT. The encoded protein is CASSDLFNRGDTEAFF.

The CDR3 DNA follows: TGCGCCAGCAGCTTCGGACAGCCCGGCCTGGGGCAGTTCTTC. Its protein product is CASSFGQPGLGQFF. The chain links TRBV5-1 to TRBJ2-1, with D possibly matching TRBD1 (6 bases). Deletions cut 2 bases from V and 12 bases from J, with 18 bases between. The CDR3 consists of 14 residues. Germline V gene data show CDR1 as SGHRS and CDR2 as YFSETQ.

This chain connects TRBV18 to TRBJ1-1; 11 bases map to TRBD1. Losses at the gene ends were 4 bases for V and 7 bases for J; bases not matched to a gene: 2. The CDR3 contains 13 residues. Germline V gene data show CDR1 as KGHSH and CDR2 as LQKENI. CDR3 loop: CASSLGTGGEAFF. The CDR3 region has the DNA TGTGCCAGCTCACTCGGGACAGGGGGTGAAGCTTTCTTT.

The CDR3 region is CASSHKTGSGNTEAFF. The CDR3 region has the DNA TGCGCCAGCAGCCATAAGACAGGATCGGGGAACACTGAAGCTTTCTTT. The chain combines TRBV4-3 with TRBJ1-1; D is perhaps TRBD1 (6 bases). The CDR3 extends over 16 amino acids. Germline V gives CDR1 LGHNA, CDR2 YSLEER. V lost 3 bases, J lost 1 base, and 15 bases lay in between.

This rearrangement joins TRBV4-3 to TRBJ1-4; D possibly corresponds to TRBD1 (5 bases). The CDR3 is made up of 17 amino acids. Germline CDR1 reads LGHNA; CDR2 reads YSLEER. Between the trimmed V and J ends, which lost 0 bases and 3 bases, there was a span of 14 bases. The CDR3 coding sequence is TGCGCCAGCAGCCAAGAGAAGGGGCGGCGAGCTAATGAAAAACTGTTTTTT. As protein: CASSQEKGRRANEKLFF.

V gene TRBV7-2 combines with J gene TRBJ1-2; tentative D call: TRBD1 (5 bases). This CDR3 comprises 16 residues. V lost 2 bases, J lost 8 bases, and 21 bases lay in between. Germline assignment: CDR1 SGHTA and CDR2 FQGNSA. The CDR3 sequence is CASSLRQFMAWGGYTF. For the CDR3, the DNA is TGTGCCAGCAGCTTACGACAGTTTATGGCGTGGGGAGGCTACACCTTC.

The chain couples TRBV2 to TRBJ2-3, with 12 bases lining up with TRBD2. Germline CDR1 is SNHLY and CDR2 is FYNNEI. This CDR3 spans 16 amino acids. J was trimmed by 5 bases and V by 6 bases; bases with no gene match: 9. CDR3: CASRDWTSGVGDTQYF. The CDR3 nucleotides are TGTGCCAGCAGAGACTGGACTAGCGGGGTGGGAGATACGCAGTATTTT.

V usage is TRBV4-1 and J usage is TRBJ1-4; D gene uncertain. This CDR3 is 17 amino acids long. Germline V gene data show CDR1 as MGHRA and CDR2 as YSYEKL. The germline V and J ends were trimmed by 1 base and 7 bases, with 19 bases remaining between them. CDR3 DNA sequence: TGCGCCAGCAGCCAAGGGTACGGGCTCGTGGGGAGTGAAAAACTGTTTTTT. Translating gives CASSQGYGLVGSEKLFF.

The chain recombines TRBV7-9 with TRBJ2-7; 10 bases align to TRBD1. Looked up from germline, CDR1 is SEHNR and CDR2 is FQNEAQ (reference sequence). V gave up 2 bases and J gave up 4 bases; unmatched junction bases: 8. The length of the CDR3 is 16 residues. CDR3 loop: CASSLTKTGGLYEQYF. CDR3 in DNA: TGTGCCAGCAGCTTAACTAAGACAGGGGGCTTATACGAGCAGTACTTC.

The gene calls are TRBV11-2 and TRBJ2-2; possibly TRBD1 for D (5 bases). Germline V CDR1 and CDR2: SGHAT, FQNNGV. V lost 3 bases to trimming and J lost 2 bases, with 16 bases between them. The CDR3 extends over 17 amino acids. DNA of the CDR3: TGTGCCAGCAGCTTCCGCGGTCAGGGCAGAAACACCGGGGAGCTGTTTTTT. Protein sequence: CASSFRGQGRNTGELFF.

The rearrangement joins TRBV9 to TRBJ2-3; D unclear. V lost 2 bases to trimming and J lost 6 bases, with 10 bases between them. The CDR3 is made up of 13 amino acids. Germline V gene sequence: CDR1 SGDLS, CDR2 YYNGEE. The CDR3 DNA follows: TGTGCCAGCAGCGTTGTTAGGGCCGATACGCAGTATTTT. Protein: CASSVVRADTQYF.

The chain joins TRBV9 to TRBJ2-3; D gene unclear. The CDR3 spans 12 residues. The V end lost 3 bases, the J end lost 6 bases, and 8 bases lay between the germline ends. Germline CDR1 SGDLS, CDR2 YYNGEE. The chain's CDR3 is CASSALSDTQYF. The CDR3 DNA follows: TGTGCCAGCAGCGCCCTATCGGATACGCAGTATTTT.

The gene calls are TRBV18 and TRBJ2-7; a weak D match, TRBD2 (5 bases). V was clipped by 0 bases and J by 2 bases, with 8 bases between them. The CDR3 contains 14 residues. Germline CDR1 KGHSH, CDR2 LQKENI. CDR3 sequence reads: CASSPPSGTYEQYF. DNA of the CDR3: TGTGCCAGCTCACCACCGTCCGGGACCTACGAGCAGTACTTC.

The chain has TRBV11-2 and TRBJ2-3; 8 bases align to TRBD1. The trim removed 5 bases at V and 4 bases at J, leaving 5 bases unmatched. The germline V gene has CDR1 SGHAT and CDR2 FQNNGV. CDR3 length: 14 amino acids. The CDR3 region is CASSAGQGPDTQYF. The CDR3, as DNA: TGTGCCAGCAGCGCAGGACAGGGTCCAGATACGCAGTATTTT.

V gene TRBV10-1 combines with J gene TRBJ2-5, with TRBD2 identical over 14 bases. V gave up 2 bases and J gave up 4 bases; unmatched junction bases: 0. There are 15 residues in the CDR3. CDR1 WNHNN and CDR2 SYGVQD come from the germline V gene (reference sequence). In DNA, the CDR3 is TGCGCCAGCAGTGAGGGACTAGCGGGGGGAGAGACCCAGTACTTC. Amino acid sequence: CASSEGLAGGETQYF.

This rearrangement joins TRBV7-9 to TRBJ2-1; D is tentatively TRBD1 or TRBD2 (5 bases each). There are 16 residues in the CDR3. V was cut by 5 bases and J by 4 bases, with 18 bases left in between. Germline V gives CDR1 SEHNR, CDR2 FQNEAQ (reference sequence). CDR3 DNA: TGTGCCAGCAGCCCCTCCGGGACGGCGGATTACAATGAGCAGTTCTTC. This encodes CASSPSGTADYNEQFF.

V and J are TRBV29-1 and TRBJ2-7; TRBD1 might be the D (5 bases). In germline, CDR1 is SQVTM, CDR2 ANQGSEA. The V gene lost 4 bases and the J gene lost 3 bases, with 13 bases spanning the gap. This CDR3 comprises 13 residues. In DNA, the CDR3 is TGCAGCGTTGGATCAGGGTCAAACTACGAGCAGTACTTC. Translation: CSVGSGSNYEQYF.

The V and J genes are TRBV19 and TRBJ2-6, with unresolved D. Trimming stripped 1 base from V and 4 bases from J, with 11 bases between. Germline V gene sequence: CDR1 LNHDA, CDR2 SQIVND (reference sequence). The CDR3 is 16 residues long. The CDR3 is CASSIGVVSGANVLTF. CDR3 DNA sequence: TGTGCCAGTAGTATAGGTGTGGTGTCAGGGGCCAACGTCCTGACTTTC.